This T cell receptor (beta chain) came from a study of cytomegalovirus exposure and HLA in healthy donors. Study-level background: An earlier analysis identified more than 95 million unique TCR beta sequences in 150 million to 200 million T cells. For the approximately 360 genotyped donors, around 76% fell within the Caucasian-associated ancestry cluster. Notes on the study in general: It was approximately 170 TCR beta chains that were listed as cytomegalovirus-associated. TCR association rates varied by HLA locus in a later analysis, with DRB1 highest and HLA-C lowest.

Remarks on this clone: The antigen is unknown.

V shed 1 base and J 5 bases; nucleotides not matched to a gene: 10. There are 17 residues in the CDR3. Per germline, CDR1 SGHTA and CDR2 FQGTGA. The PCR used 60 Vbeta and 13 Jbeta primers. Some clones are missing from TCRdb's copy, which holds only in-frame ones; the method was immunoSEQ multiplex PCR. The table lists some 100,000 clones, around 77% of them singletons. Input material: PBMCs. The rearrangement uses TRBV7-3 and TRBJ2-2, with 7 bases matching TRBD1. The receptor was derived from a man in his forties in good health and CMV-seropositive. Here the CDR3 DNA reads TGTGCCAGCAGCTTAATGGTGCCCCCAGGGGGAACCGGGGAGCTGTTTTTT. Residues: CASSLMVPPGGTGELFF.